This section outlines one T cell receptor (beta chain) sequence together with its context. Its matching antigen is unknown. This record belongs to a study of cytomegalovirus exposure and HLA in healthy donors. Findings and limits, study-wide: In a later analysis, TCR beta V- and J-gene trimming was associated with a missense DCLRE1C variant.

Germline V gene lookup returns CDR1 SGHAT and CDR2 FQNNGV. This CDR3 is 13 amino acids long. V was pared by 8 bases and J by 3 bases, with 14 bases between. The PCR employed 60 Vbeta primers together with 13 Jbeta primers. The method was immunoSEQ multiplex PCR; TCRdb's version includes in-frame clones alone and lacks a portion of them. The sample holds around 210,000 clones, around 79% seen once. The sample was PBMCs. The chain combines TRBV11-2 with TRBJ2-7; D not certain. This TCR was sampled from a male donor in good health and CMV-seropositive. Here the CDR3 DNA reads TGTGCCAGCTCCCGCAGTCGAATCTACGAGCAGTACTTC. It specifies CASSRSRIYEQYF. Using reference TRBV11-2 and TRBJ2-7 for the parts outside the CDR3, the full variable domain is EAGVAQSPRYKIIEKRQSVAFWCNPISGHATLYWYQQILGQGPKLLIQFQNNGVVDDSQLPKDRFSAERLKGVDSTLKIQPAKLEDSAVYLCASSRSRIYEQYFGPGTRLTVT.